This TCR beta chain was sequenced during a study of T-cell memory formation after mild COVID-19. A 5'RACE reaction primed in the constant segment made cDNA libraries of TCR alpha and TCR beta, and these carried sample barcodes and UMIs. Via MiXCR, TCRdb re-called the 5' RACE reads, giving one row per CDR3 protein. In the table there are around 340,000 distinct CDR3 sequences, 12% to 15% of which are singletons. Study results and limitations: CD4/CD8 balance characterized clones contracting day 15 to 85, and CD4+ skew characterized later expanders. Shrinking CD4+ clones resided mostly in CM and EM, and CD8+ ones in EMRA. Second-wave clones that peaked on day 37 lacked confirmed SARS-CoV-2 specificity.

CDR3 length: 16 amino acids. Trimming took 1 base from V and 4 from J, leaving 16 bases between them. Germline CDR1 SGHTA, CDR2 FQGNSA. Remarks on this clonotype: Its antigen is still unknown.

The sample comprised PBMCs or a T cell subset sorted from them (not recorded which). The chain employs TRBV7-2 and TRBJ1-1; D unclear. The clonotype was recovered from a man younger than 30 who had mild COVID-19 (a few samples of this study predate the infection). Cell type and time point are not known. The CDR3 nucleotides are TGTGCCAGCAGCTTAGGGCCGGGCAGGAGGGCCACTGAAGCTTTCTTT. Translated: CASSLGPGRRATEAFF.